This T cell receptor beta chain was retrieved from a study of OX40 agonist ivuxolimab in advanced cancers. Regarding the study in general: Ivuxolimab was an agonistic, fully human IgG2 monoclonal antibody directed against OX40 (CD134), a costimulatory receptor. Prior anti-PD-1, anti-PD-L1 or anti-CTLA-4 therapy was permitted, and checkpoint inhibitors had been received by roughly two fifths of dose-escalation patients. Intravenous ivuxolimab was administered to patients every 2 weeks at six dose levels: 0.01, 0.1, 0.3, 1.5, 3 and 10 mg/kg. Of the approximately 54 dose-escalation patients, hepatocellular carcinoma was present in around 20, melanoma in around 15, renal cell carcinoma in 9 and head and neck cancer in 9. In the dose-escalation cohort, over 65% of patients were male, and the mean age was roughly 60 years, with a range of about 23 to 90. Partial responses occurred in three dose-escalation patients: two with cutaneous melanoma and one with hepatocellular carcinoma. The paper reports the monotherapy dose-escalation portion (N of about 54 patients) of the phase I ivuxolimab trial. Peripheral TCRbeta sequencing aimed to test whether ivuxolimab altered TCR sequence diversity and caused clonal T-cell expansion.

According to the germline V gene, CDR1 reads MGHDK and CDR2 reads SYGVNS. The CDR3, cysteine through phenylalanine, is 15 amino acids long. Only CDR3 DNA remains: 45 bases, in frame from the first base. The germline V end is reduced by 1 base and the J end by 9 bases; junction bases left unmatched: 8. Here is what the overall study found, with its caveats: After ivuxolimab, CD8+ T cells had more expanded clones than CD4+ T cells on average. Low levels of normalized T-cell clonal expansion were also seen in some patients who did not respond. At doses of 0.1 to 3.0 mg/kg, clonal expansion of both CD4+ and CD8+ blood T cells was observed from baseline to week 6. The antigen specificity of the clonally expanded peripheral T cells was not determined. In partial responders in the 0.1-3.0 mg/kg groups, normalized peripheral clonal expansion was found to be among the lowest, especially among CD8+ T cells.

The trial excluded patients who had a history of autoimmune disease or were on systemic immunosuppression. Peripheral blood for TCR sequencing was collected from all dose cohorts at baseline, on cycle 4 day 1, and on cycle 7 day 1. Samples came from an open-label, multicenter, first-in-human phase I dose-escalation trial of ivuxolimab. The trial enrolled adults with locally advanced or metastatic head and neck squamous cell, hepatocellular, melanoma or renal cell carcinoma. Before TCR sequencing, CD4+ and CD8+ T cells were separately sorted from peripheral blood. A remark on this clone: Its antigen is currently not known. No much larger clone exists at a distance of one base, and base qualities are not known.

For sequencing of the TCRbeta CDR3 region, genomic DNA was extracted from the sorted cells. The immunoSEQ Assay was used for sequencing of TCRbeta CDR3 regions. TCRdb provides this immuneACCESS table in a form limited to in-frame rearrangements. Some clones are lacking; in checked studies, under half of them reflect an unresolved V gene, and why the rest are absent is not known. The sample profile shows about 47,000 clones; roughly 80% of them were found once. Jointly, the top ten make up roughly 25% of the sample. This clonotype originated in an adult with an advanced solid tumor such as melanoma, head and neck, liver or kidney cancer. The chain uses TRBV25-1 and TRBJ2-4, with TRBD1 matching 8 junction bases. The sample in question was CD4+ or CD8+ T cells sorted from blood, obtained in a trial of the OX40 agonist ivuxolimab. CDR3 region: CASSEWGQALGIQYF. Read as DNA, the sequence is TGTGCCAGCAGTGAATGGGGACAGGCCCTTGGCATTCAGTACTTC.